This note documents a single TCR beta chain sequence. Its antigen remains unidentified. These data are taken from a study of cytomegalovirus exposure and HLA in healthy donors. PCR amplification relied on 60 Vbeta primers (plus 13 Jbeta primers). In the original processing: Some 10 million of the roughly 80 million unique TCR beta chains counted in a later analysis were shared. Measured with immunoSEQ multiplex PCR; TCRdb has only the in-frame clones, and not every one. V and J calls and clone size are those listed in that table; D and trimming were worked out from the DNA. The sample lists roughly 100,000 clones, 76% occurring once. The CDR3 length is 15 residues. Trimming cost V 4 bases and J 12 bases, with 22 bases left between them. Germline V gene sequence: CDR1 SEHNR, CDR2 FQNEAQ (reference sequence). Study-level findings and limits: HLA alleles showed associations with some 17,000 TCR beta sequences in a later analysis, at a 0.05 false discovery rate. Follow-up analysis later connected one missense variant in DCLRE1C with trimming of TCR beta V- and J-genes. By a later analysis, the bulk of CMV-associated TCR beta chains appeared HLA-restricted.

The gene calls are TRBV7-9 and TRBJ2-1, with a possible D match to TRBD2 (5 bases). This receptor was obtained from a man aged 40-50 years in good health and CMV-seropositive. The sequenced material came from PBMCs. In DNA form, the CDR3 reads TGTGCCAGCAGCTCCGGGTCTAAGCGGATGTCGTGGCAGTTCTTC. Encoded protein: CASSSGSKRMSWQFF.